The 15 T cell receptor beta chains reported below all come from one sample, sequenced in a study of cytomegalovirus exposure and HLA in healthy donors (dated by TCRdb to 2017 to 2019). Libraries were built with the immunoSEQ multiplex PCR assay. The clones in this table, taken by TCRdb from immuneACCESS, are in-frame only. Not every clone is retained; where verified, under half of the shortfall comes from an unresolved V gene, and the cause of the rest is unknown. This sample comprises over 100,000 clones, 88% of them detected only once. Approximately 2% of the sample is held by the ten biggest clonotypes. The sequenced sample consisted of PBMCs. These receptors originate from a woman younger than 30 in good health and CMV-seronegative.

The V call is TRBV19, the J call TRBJ1-2; D remains ambiguous. The CDR3 has 16 amino acids. Trimming stripped 5 bases from V and 5 bases from J, with 21 bases between. The germline V gene encodes CDR1 LNHDA and CDR2 SQIVND (reference sequence). CDR3 amino acids: CASSPPGVGFSYGYTF. The CDR3 DNA reads TGTGCCAGTAGTCCCCCGGGAGTAGGGTTCTCGTATGGCTACACCTTC.

The chain recombines TRBV21-1 with TRBJ2-7; TRBD1, the table's D call, lacks a check against the DNA. TRBV21-1 is an annotated pseudogene. The CDR3 spans 13 residues. In DNA form, the CDR3 reads TGTGCCAGCAACAGGGGAACCCGCGCCGAGCAGTACTTC. It specifies CASNRGTRAEQYF.

The chain carries TRBV10-3 and TRBJ1-1, with TRBD1 identical over 7 bases. The CDR3 contains 15 residues. V was clipped by 2 bases and J by 3 bases; unmatched bases: 6. Germline assignment: CDR1 ENHRY and CDR2 SYGVKD. CDR3: CAISEGDRTHTEAFF. In nucleotides, the CDR3 is TGTGCCATCAGTGAGGGGGACAGAACTCACACTGAAGCTTTCTTT.

This chain links TRBV7-2 with TRBJ2-1; possible D gene TRBD1, 6 bases. Germline values: CDR1 SGHTA, CDR2 FQGNSA. V shed 4 bases and J shed 5 bases, with 15 bases lying between them. CDR3 length equals 15 residues. The DNA for the CDR3 is TGTGCCAGCAGCTCCCGAATTAGACAGGACAATGAGCAGTTCTTC. This translates into CASSSRIRQDNEQFF.

This chain joins TRBV9 and TRBJ2-3, with 8 positions matching TRBD2. Germline CDR1 and CDR2: SGDLS and YYNGEE. The CDR3 is 16 residues long. The J segment lost 2 bases and the V segment lost 0 bases, leaving 5 bases of the junction unmatched. The CDR3 DNA sequence: TGTGCCAGCAGCGTAGTCGGGGGGGCTATCACAGATACGCAGTATTTT. Protein product: CASSVVGGAITDTQYF. Full variable domain (remainder filled in from reference TRBV9 and TRBJ2-3): DSGVTQTPKHLITATGQRVTLRCSPRSGDLSVYWYQQSLDQGLQFLIQYYNGEERAKGNILERFSAQQFPDLHSELNLSSLELGDSALYFCASSVVGGAITDTQYFGPGTRLTVL.

The chain has TRBV14 and TRBJ1-1; D is ambiguous. Germline V gene sequence: CDR1 SGHDN, CDR2 FVKESK. The CDR3 consists of 12 residues. Trimming shortened V by 3 bases and J by 6 bases, and 8 bases separated the two germline ends. The CDR3 DNA follows: TGTGCCAGCAGCCAGACTAGGGCTGAAGCTTTCTTT. Amino acid sequence: CASSQTRAEAFF.

The rearrangement links TRBV6-1 to TRBJ2-7; 10 nucleotides match TRBD2. With 2 bases clipped from V and 3 bases from J, the junction kept 16 bases outside the gene matches. CDR1 and CDR2 (germline): MNHNS, SASEGT. The CDR3 has 19 residues. CDR3 bases: TGTGCCAGCAGTGAATCCGGGAGTCCTAGCGGGAGCTACGTCTACGAGCAGTACTTC. It specifies CASSESGSPSGSYVYEQYF.

The chain employs TRBV30 and TRBJ1-1; D is undetermined. The length of the CDR3 is 14 residues. The germline V and J ends were trimmed by 4 bases and 2 bases, with 14 bases remaining between them. From germline, CDR1 is GTSNPN and CDR2 SVGIG (reference sequence). CDR3 nucleotides: TGTGCCTGGAAGTGGGTGCTAGTTAACACTGAAGCTTTCTTT. It translates to CAWKWVLVNTEAFF.

This chain links TRBV7-2 with TRBJ2-1; TRBD1 aligns across 11 bases. With 5 bases clipped from V and 8 bases from J, the junction kept 5 bases outside the gene matches. CDR3 length: 14 amino acids. CDR1 and CDR2 from the germline V gene are SGHTA and FQGNSA. The CDR3 spells CASSRGQGADEQFF. Here the CDR3 DNA reads TGTGCCAGCAGCCGCGGACAGGGGGCCGATGAGCAGTTCTTC.

There are a few counts of this clone. The chain carries TRBV7-9 and TRBJ1-6, with a tentative D call TRBD1 (5 bases). V was cut by 1 base and J by 10 bases, with 8 bases left in between. The CDR3 is made up of 13 amino acids. Germline assignment: CDR1 SEHNR and CDR2 FQNEAQ (reference sequence). DNA for the CDR3: TGTGCCAGCAGCTTAGAGGGGTTATCACCCCTCCACTTT. Residues: CASSLEGLSPLHF.

V usage is TRBV25-1 and J usage is TRBJ2-7; 9 positions agree with TRBD1. CDR1 is MGHDK, CDR2 SYGVNS, per germline. CDR3 length equals 17 residues. The V segment lost 3 bases and the J segment 1 base; nucleotides outside the gene matches: 10. Here the CDR3 DNA reads TGTGCCAGCAGTGACATGGGACAGGGTGATGCTTCCTACGAGCAGTACTTC. The encoded protein is CASSDMGQGDASYEQYF.

V and J are TRBV28 and TRBJ2-1; 12 bases are shared with TRBD2. Trimming removed 6 bases from V and 8 bases from J; junction bases left unmatched: 8. The CDR3 contains 15 residues. Germline CDR1 and CDR2: MDHEN and SYDVKM. In DNA form, the CDR3 reads TGTGCCAGCAGATCTAGCGGGAGGGCCTTAGATGAGCAGTTCTTC. Protein: CASRSSGRALDEQFF. The whole variable domain, filled in from reference TRBV28 and TRBJ2-1, reads DVKVTQSSRYLVKRTGEKVFLECVQDMDHENMFWYRQDPGLGLRLIYFSYDVKMKEKGDIPEGYSVSREKKERFSLILESASTNQTSMYLCASRSSGRALDEQFFGPGTRLTVL.

The chain employs TRBV6-5 and TRBJ2-1; perhaps TRBD1 as D (7 bases). CDR1 and CDR2 (germline): MNHEY, SVGAGI. The length of the CDR3 is 16 residues. Between the trimmed V and J ends, which lost 4 bases and 0 bases, there was a span of 13 bases. CDR3 sequence (DNA): TGTGCCAGCAGTTCCGCGGGACAGAACTCCTACAATGAGCAGTTCTTC. Translating gives CASSSAGQNSYNEQFF.

J is TRBJ1-2 and V is TRBV18; 7 bases match TRBD1. Per the germline V gene, CDR1 is KGHSH and CDR2 is LQKENI. This CDR3 spans 17 amino acids. With 6 bases clipped from V and 8 bases from J, the junction kept 21 bases outside the gene matches. CDR3 DNA sequence: TGTGCCAGCTCTGGTCCTGGGACAGCAAGACTTTTAGGGGGCTACACCTTC. This translates into CASSGPGTARLLGGYTF.

The J gene is TRBJ1-5, the V gene TRBV6-7; 10 bases match TRBD1. TRBV6-7 has ORF status, its function being uncertain. Unmatched junction bases numbered 15, after V lost 7 bases and J lost 6 bases. CDR3 length equals 17 residues. The CDR3, as DNA: TGTGCCAGCACACCGGGACAGGGGAACAGGGTCCTTCAGCCCCAGCATTTT. Protein product: CASTPGQGNRVLQPQHF.